These T cell receptor beta chains were read from a single sample in a study of blood T cell repertoires in COVID-19. The table came from immunoSEQ multiplex PCR; TCRdb's copy has only in-frame clones and leaves some out. In the table there are about 310,000 clones, 85% to 90% of which are singletons. Sequencing input: peripheral blood. The source is a woman younger than 45 with COVID-19, enrolled during active disease. The CDR3 runs from the conserved cysteine through the conserved F or W.

TRBJ2-4,TRBV4-1,CASSITQAGVLNIQYF
TRBJ2-1,TRBV16,CASSQSRGASRYNEQFF
TRBJ2-7,TRBV5-4,CASSWDGSYEQYF
TRBJ2-2,TRBV30,CALKGRANGELFF
TRBJ2-7,TRBV6-5,CASGQDRDYEQYF
TRBJ2-1,TRBV28,CASSLSGRGPFGEQFF
TRBJ2-7,TRBV19,CASSIAANEQYF
TRBJ1-1,TRBV2,CASSSQDTTNTEAFF
TRBJ2-3,TRBV7-2,CASSSSGRTDTQYF
TRBJ1-2,TRBV7-9,CASSLHIGDYGYTF
TRBJ2-5,TRBV18,CASSPAGLAGGGETQYF
TRBJ2-7,TRBV30,CAWSVEGLAEYEQYF
TRBJ1-5,TRBV5-1,CASSLDTNQPQHF
TRBJ2-7,TRBV3-1/TRBV3-2,CASRSSHIAYEQYF
TRBJ2-7,TRBV18,CASSTGTGGWEQYF
TRBJ1-4,TRBV15,CATSRDVGQGGGEKLFF
TRBJ1-5,TRBV6-6,CASTPGQGIQPQHF
TRBJ2-5,TRBV30,CAWGPRLAGPQYF
TRBJ2-7,TRBV30,CAWSEVGQSYSYEQYF
TRBJ2-7,TRBV9,CASSVGSSSSYEQYF
TRBJ1-4,TRBV27,CASSLVQGREKLFF
TRBJ2-3,TRBV3-1/TRBV3-2,CASSQDYRQGKDTQYF
TRBJ1-1,TRBV29-1,CSVWTGAEGTEAFF
TRBJ2-7,TRBV5-1,CASSLAGQGARDEQYF
TRBJ2-2,TRBV25-1,CASAGQTNTGELFF
TRBJ2-3,TRBV5-1,CASSLAQGYTDTQYF
TRBJ1-6,TRBV6-6,CASSYRQGGNSPLHF
TRBJ2-1,TRBV6-1,CASSEDRALDEQFF
TRBJ1-2,TRBV20-1,CSASWDRGNYGYTF
TRBJ2-7,TRBV5-1,CASSFGLAGRSEQYF
TRBJ1-2,TRBV30,CAWGATGKGYTF
TRBJ2-2,TRBV7-9,CASSSVNGELFF
TRBJ2-1,TRBV15,CATSPRRGSYNEQFF
TRBJ1-6,TRBV5-1,CASREQGENSPLHF
TRBJ2-2,TRBV4-1,CASSPITGNTGELFF
TRBJ2-7,TRBV13,CASTRTGFPLEQYF
TRBJ2-7,TRBV5-1,CASSLDAGLSYEQYF
TRBJ1-2,TRBV28,CASSSSRTGGSRDYGYTF
TRBJ2-3,TRBV6-2/TRBV6-3,CASSMGTRDTDTQYF
TRBJ1-6,TRBV5-4,CASSLNGQNLNSPLHF
TRBJ1-4,TRBV10-3,CAISESGDMGEKLFF
TRBJ2-1,TRBV5-1,CASSLVAGDLNEQFF
TRBJ1-4,TRBV10-3,CAISESTWDRENEKLFF
TRBJ2-3,TRBV3-1/TRBV3-2,CASSQARGYTDTQYF
TRBJ2-3,TRBV7-2,CASGAYWPDTQYF
TRBJ2-1,TRBV18,CASSQGQSTYNEQFF
TRBJ2-1,TRBV14,CASSIGTSGRVEQFF
TRBJ1-4,TRBV10-2,CASSAGRDEKLFF
TRBJ1-1,TRBV14,CASSRPGRTEAFF
TRBJ1-4,TRBV5-1,CASSLEGTGDEKLFF
TRBJ1-4,TRBV9,CASSGITGGADEKLFF
TRBJ2-7,TRBV5-6,CASSLGLAGEGEQYF
TRBJ2-7,TRBV28,CASSQHEGAYEQYF
TRBJ2-1,TRBV30,CAWSQETGGRFF
TRBJ1-6,TRBV2,CASQMDGLLSPLHF
TRBJ2-5,TRBV6-2/TRBV6-3,CASSPGREETQYF
TRBJ1-2,TRBV27,CASSTGGLDGYTF
TRBJ2-1,TRBV9,CASSPSDSYNEQFF
TRBJ2-2,TRBV6-4,CASKGLDTGELFF